What follows are 27 T cell receptor beta chains derived from one specimen sequenced in a study of cytotoxic CD8 clonotypes in ibrutinib-treated CLL (dated by TCRdb to 2020 to 2022). The protocol used for the library was the immunoSEQ multiplex PCR assay. Here the immuneACCESS table is served through TCRdb, limited to in-frame sequences with V and J called. Missing clones are a known gap in these copies; in checked studies unresolved V genes cover under half, and the rest lacks a known reason. This sample lists over 70,000 clones; 86% were detected once. Under 7% of the sample is in the top ten clones. The specimen comprised PBMCs, sampled before ibrutinib treatment. The receptor source for this set is a human donor with chronic lymphocytic leukemia.

The chain carries TRBV5-6 and TRBJ1-5; 7 bases match TRBD1. The length of the CDR3 is 16 residues. CDR1 and CDR2 (germline): SGHDT, YYEEEE. Trimming removed 1 base from V and 0 bases from J; junction bases left unmatched: 4. CDR3 residues: CASSLQGGHSNQPQHF. CDR3 nucleotides: TGTGCCAGCAGCTTGCAGGGGGGCCATAGCAATCAGCCCCAGCATTTT.

The genes are TRBV6-5 and TRBJ2-1, with D perhaps matching TRBD2 (6 bases). The CDR3 has 16 amino acids. Germline V lookup: CDR1 MNHEY, CDR2 SVGAGI. The V gene lost 2 bases and the J gene lost 8 bases, with 19 bases spanning the gap. The CDR3 region has the DNA TGTGCCAGCAGTTACCGCCCAGCGGGCCGAGATGATGAGCAGTTCTTC. Its translation is CASSYRPAGRDDEQFF.

V gene TRBV6-5 combines with J gene TRBJ2-1; 7 bases are shared with TRBD2. Trimming took 7 bases from V and 9 from J; bases not matched to a gene: 12. This CDR3 comprises 14 residues. CDR1 is MNHEY and CDR2 is SVGAGI in the germline V gene. CDR3 nucleotide sequence: TGTGCCAGCAAAACTAGCGTTGGCCTGGGTGAGCAGTTCTTC. It yields the protein CASKTSVGLGEQFF.

This clone appeared once. CDR3 bases: TGTGCCAGCAGCTTGGAACAGGGGACACAAGAGACCCAGTACTTC. This encodes CASSLEQGTQETQYF. This chain connects TRBV5-6 to TRBJ2-5; 7 nucleotides line up with TRBD1. CDR3 size: 15 residues. J was trimmed by 2 bases and V by 0 bases; bases with no gene match: 4. Germline lookup yields CDR1 SGHDT and CDR2 YYEEEE.

A remark on this clone: One junction end disagrees with the germline gene, perhaps due to a read error. Other DNA sequences in the same sample also yield this CDR3. The rearrangement uses TRBV27 and TRBJ2-2; 10 nucleotides line up with TRBD2. The CDR3 runs to 19 residues. Germline V CDR1 and CDR2: MNHEY, SMNVEV (reference sequence). The DNA of the CDR3 is TGTGCCAGTAGTTTCCCCCTTTCTAGCGGGAGAGGGTATACCGGGGAGCTGTTTTTT. Residues: CASSFPLSSGRGYTGELFF.

This rearrangement joins TRBV7-2 to TRBJ1-1; 8 nucleotides match TRBD1. The CDR3 spans 14 residues. Germline values: CDR1 SGHTA, CDR2 FQGNSA. Losses at the gene ends were 4 bases for V and 6 bases for J; bases not matched to a gene: 7. CDR3 sequence: CASSSDRDRPEAFF. In DNA form, the CDR3 reads TGTGCCAGCAGCTCAGACAGGGACAGGCCTGAAGCTTTCTTT.

The chain combines TRBV27 with TRBJ1-2; 10 bases fit TRBD1. This CDR3 contains 14 residues. Germline-derived CDR1 and CDR2 are MNHEY and SMNVEV (reference sequence). The V gene end was trimmed by 5 bases and the J gene end by 6 bases; junction bases not matched to a gene: 6. In DNA form, the CDR3 reads TGTGCCAGCAGTGATCGACAGGGGGCCGATGGCTACACCTTC. This translates into CASSDRQGADGYTF.

This clone was found once. The chain joins TRBV27 to TRBJ2-7; possible D gene TRBD1, 5 bases. The V end lost 4 bases, the J end lost 4 bases, and 8 bases lay between the germline ends. The CDR3 covers 12 residues. CDR1 is MNHEY and CDR2 is SMNVEV in the germline V gene (reference sequence). The CDR3 DNA reads as TGTGCCAGCAGTTCCGACAGTTACGAGCAGTACTTC. It yields the protein CASSSDSYEQYF.

This sequence joins TRBV7-9 and TRBJ2-2, with D perhaps matching TRBD1 (5 bases). The CDR3 runs to 15 residues. Trimming left V 6 bases short and J 4 bases short, with 15 bases between. Germline CDR1 reads SEHNR; CDR2 reads FQNEAQ (reference sequence). In DNA form, the CDR3 reads TGTGCCAGCAGGTCCGGGCAGGGTGCCACCGGGGAGCTGTTTTTT. Translated, it gives CASRSGQGATGELFF.

This clone has just one count. The chain carries TRBV5-1 and TRBJ1-5; possible D gene TRBD1, 6 bases. V gave up 0 bases and J gave up 6 bases, with 13 bases separating them. The CDR3 is 15 amino acids. CDR1 is SGHRS, CDR2 YFSETQ, per germline. The CDR3 region has the DNA TGCGCCAGCAGCTTGGATGGGGGCGCGGGTCAGCCCCAGCATTTT. This encodes CASSLDGGAGQPQHF.

CDR3 nucleotide sequence: TGTGCCAGCAGCCCGAGGACTAGCGGGAGATCGAGTGACGAGCAGTACTTC. Translated, it gives CASSPRTSGRSSDEQYF. V is TRBV11-2 and J is TRBJ2-7; the match to TRBD2 covers 13 bases. V shed 5 bases and J 5 bases; nucleotides not matched to a gene: 12. The CDR3 totals 17 residues. Germline loops: CDR1 SGHAT, CDR2 FQNNGV.

This chain uses TRBV21-1 with TRBJ2-7. TRBV21-1 is classified as a pseudogene. This CDR3 has 10 residues. The CDR3 bases are TGTGCCAGCAGAATAACCGAGCAGTACTTC. Its translation is CASRITEQYF.

This chain links TRBV5-1 with TRBJ1-1; D unresolved. The CDR3 sequence is 16 residues long. Trimming removed 2 bases from V and 1 base from J, with 15 bases in between. CDR1 is SGHRS and CDR2 is YFSETQ in the germline V gene. The CDR3 DNA reads TGCGCCAGCAGCTTTGGAGGGCGAGGGCCGAACACTGAAGCTTTCTTT. Translated, it gives CASSFGGRGPNTEAFF.

The genes are TRBV7-9 and TRBJ2-7, with a possible D match to TRBD1 (5 bases). There are 12 residues in the CDR3. V was cut by 3 bases and J by 5 bases, with 8 bases left in between. Germline assignment: CDR1 SEHNR and CDR2 FQNEAQ (reference sequence). CDR3 protein: CASSFDSDEQYF. The CDR3 DNA reads as TGTGCCAGCAGCTTCGACAGCGACGAGCAGTACTTC.

V usage is TRBV15 and J usage is TRBJ1-2; D is unclear. The length of the CDR3 is 14 residues. Germline CDR1 and CDR2: LNHNV and YYDKDF (reference sequence). The V end lost 0 bases, the J end lost 0 bases, and 5 bases lay between the germline ends. The CDR3 sequence is CATSREGSNYGYTF. Here the CDR3 DNA reads TGTGCCACCAGCAGAGAGGGCTCTAACTATGGCTACACCTTC.

The CDR3 protein is CASSPGVDTGELFF. CDR3 bases: TGTGCCAGCTCACCAGGGGTGGACACCGGGGAGCTGTTTTTT. This chain joins TRBV18 and TRBJ2-2; D uncertain. The germline V and J ends were trimmed by 2 bases and 3 bases, with 7 bases remaining between them. Germline CDR1 is KGHSH and CDR2 is LQKENI. This CDR3 is built from 14 residues.

The chain couples TRBV20-1 to TRBJ2-3; D uncertain. Germline V gives CDR1 DFQATT, CDR2 SNEGSKA (reference sequence). This CDR3 has 11 residues. V lost 5 bases and J lost 3, with 6 bases in between. CDR3 DNA: TGCAGTGCTTGGGGTACAGATACGCAGTATTTT. Translation gives CSAWGTDTQYF.

V usage is TRBV5-5 and J usage is TRBJ1-1; TRBD1 is a possible D gene (5 bases). This CDR3 region has 14 residues. V was cut by 2 bases and J by 3 bases, with 11 bases left in between. Germline V gives CDR1 SGHKS, CDR2 YYEKEE (reference sequence). The CDR3 is CASSFLNRYTEAFF. In nucleotides, the CDR3 is TGTGCCAGCAGCTTTTTGAACAGGTACACTGAAGCTTTCTTT.

The V gene is TRBV18, the J gene TRBJ2-2, with 7 bases matching TRBD1. V shed 4 bases and J 4 bases; nucleotides not matched to a gene: 6. This CDR3 is 15 amino acids long. CDR1 is KGHSH, CDR2 LQKENI, per germline. CDR3 sequence: CASSQSWDSTGELFF. CDR3 DNA: TGTGCCAGCTCACAGTCTTGGGACAGCACCGGGGAGCTGTTTTTT. Looking up the rest from reference TRBV18 and TRBJ2-2 gives the full variable domain: NAGVMQNPRHLVRRRGQEARLRCSPMKGHSHVYWYRQLPEEGLKFMVYLQKENIIDESGMPKERFSAEFPKEGPSILRIQQVVRGDSAAYFCASSQSWDSTGELFFGEGSRLTVL.

This chain uses TRBV6-5 with TRBJ1-1; D unresolved. The CDR3 covers 14 residues. Per germline, CDR1 MNHEY and CDR2 SVGAGI. The V end lost 5 bases, the J end lost 4 bases, and 14 bases lay between the germline ends. As DNA, the CDR3 is TGTGCCAGCAGTCCCTCCTGGGAGGTCACTGAAGCTTTCTTT. Translation: CASSPSWEVTEAFF.

The J gene is TRBJ2-7, the V gene TRBV4-1; D unresolved. CDR1 MGHRA and CDR2 YSYEKL come from the germline V gene. The CDR3 runs to 11 residues. V lost 1 base, J lost 5 bases, and 3 bases lay in between. CDR3 protein: CASSQVNEQYF. Written as DNA, the CDR3 is TGCGCCAGCAGCCAAGTAAACGAGCAGTACTTC.

The rearrangement links TRBV7-3 to TRBJ2-1, with TRBD2 identical over 13 bases. Trimming took 4 bases from V and 9 from J; bases not matched to a gene: 6. This CDR3 contains 15 residues. Looked up from germline, CDR1 is SGHTA and CDR2 is FQGTGA. The CDR3 coding sequence is TGTGCCAGCAGCTCAGGACTAGCGGGAGTCGGTGAGCAGTTCTTC. This translates into CASSSGLAGVGEQFF.

V gene TRBV5-4 combines with J gene TRBJ1-1, with TRBD1 as a possible D gene (5 bases). The CDR3 runs to 14 residues. CDR1 SGHNT and CDR2 YYREEE come from the germline V gene (reference sequence). V lost 3 bases and J lost 10, with 19 bases in between. CDR3 loop: CASSSTIGGDGAFF. DNA for the CDR3: TGTGCCAGCAGCTCGACTATCGGGGGGGACGGAGCTTTCTTT.

This clone appeared a few times. The chain carries TRBV27 and TRBJ2-3; 12 bases are a match to TRBD2. The junction had 10 bases not matched to a gene; V was cut back by 5 bases and J by 7 bases. The CDR3 loop spans 16 amino acids. CDR1 and CDR2 from the germline V gene are MNHEY and SMNVEV (reference sequence). Here the CDR3 DNA reads TGTGCCAGCAGTCTCCGACTAGCGGGAGTGTTAAATACGCAGTATTTT. Translation: CASSLRLAGVLNTQYF.

The gene calls are TRBV28 and TRBJ1-2, with D possibly matching TRBD1 (6 bases). V gave up 6 bases and J gave up 6 bases, with 14 bases separating them. The CDR3 consists of 13 residues. Germline V CDR1 and CDR2: MDHEN, SYDVKM. The CDR3 DNA reads TGTGCCAGCAGATATGACAGGCTCGATGGCTACACCTTC. Translation: CASRYDRLDGYTF.

This chain links TRBV14 with TRBJ2-4; 11 bases fit TRBD2. The CDR3 has 16 residues. V trimming: 0 bases; J trimming: 9 bases; junction bases outside the gene matches: 7. CDR1 and CDR2 from the germline V gene are SGHDN and FVKESK. The CDR3 loop is CASSQEGLAALGIQYF. The CDR3 DNA sequence: TGTGCCAGCAGCCAAGAGGGACTAGCGGCGCTCGGCATTCAGTACTTC.

The gene calls are TRBV14 and TRBJ1-2; 7 nucleotides line up with TRBD1. This CDR3 has 16 residues. CDR1 and CDR2 from the germline V gene are SGHDN and FVKESK. Trimming at V came to 3 bases and at J to 8 bases, leaving 15 bases not matched to a gene. The CDR3 sequence: CASSQLRGGSVYGYTF. CDR3 nucleotide sequence: TGTGCCAGCAGCCAGTTACGAGGGGGCTCTGTATACGGCTACACCTTC. The entire variable domain, with the rest obtained from reference TRBV14 and TRBJ1-2, is as follows: EAGVTQFPSHSVIEKGQTVTLRCDPISGHDNLYWYRRVMGKEIKFLLHFVKESKQDESGMPNNRFLAERTGGTYSTLKVQPAELEDSGVYFCASSQLRGGSVYGYTFGSGTRLTVV.